These 15 T cell receptor beta chains were all obtained from the same sample, sequenced in a study of technical replicates of blood from a few donors. TCRdb's table, derived via immunoSEQ multiplex PCR, lists solely in-frame clones and lacks some. Of over 85,000 clones listed, around 96% are singletons. The sequenced sample was T cells isolated from PBMCs. Receptors originate from a human donor in good health.

This clone was detected once. The CDR3 nucleotides are TGTGCCAGCAGCCAAGAGTACAGGTCCCGGGGAGGCCACGAGCAGTACTTC. This translates into CASSQEYRSRGGHEQYF. The chain carries TRBV14 and TRBJ2-7; perhaps TRBD2 as D (6 bases). V was pared by 0 bases and J by 5 bases, with 20 bases between. Germline V gene lookup returns CDR1 SGHDN and CDR2 FVKESK. The CDR3 contains 17 residues.

This rearrangement joins TRBV9 to TRBJ2-3, with 7 bases matching TRBD2. V shed 0 bases and J 1 base; nucleotides not matched to a gene: 5. Germline lookup yields CDR1 SGDLS and CDR2 YYNGEE. The CDR3 contains 16 residues. As DNA, the CDR3 is TGTGCCAGCAGCGTAGGGGCGGGGGAAGGCACAGATACGCAGTATTTT. Protein sequence: CASSVGAGEGTDTQYF.

This clone was detected ten times or more. V usage is TRBV7-9 and J usage is TRBJ2-7; 9 bases agree with TRBD1. The CDR3 totals 14 residues. V lost 6 bases to trimming and J lost 2 bases; unmatched junction nucleotides: 5. The germline CDR1 and CDR2 sequences are SEHNR and FQNEAQ (reference sequence). Here the CDR3 DNA reads TGTGCCAGCAGGGGACAGGGAGGAACCTACGAGCAGTACTTC. It encodes CASRGQGGTYEQYF. The full variable domain, rest sourced from reference TRBV7-9 and TRBJ2-7, is DTGVSQNPRHKITKRGQNVTFRCDPISEHNRLYWYRQTLGQGPEFLTYFQNEAQLEKSRLLSDRFSAERPKGSFSTLEIQRTEQGDSAMYLCASRGQGGTYEQYFGPGTRLTVT.

The chain combines TRBV4-1 with TRBJ2-1; D perhaps matches TRBD1 (5 bases). The CDR3 has 14 amino acids. V was shortened by 2 bases and J by 8 bases, with 13 bases between the two germline ends. Germline V gene sequence: CDR1 MGHRA, CDR2 YSYEKL. Written as DNA, the CDR3 is TGCGCCAGCAGCCAACGAGAGACAGACCATGAGCAGTTCTTC. As protein: CASSQRETDHEQFF.

V usage is TRBV11-3 and J usage is TRBJ2-7; 7 nucleotides match TRBD1. CDR3 size: 12 residues. V was pared by 5 bases and J by 5 bases, with 3 bases of the junction left unmatched. The germline CDR1 and CDR2 sequences are SGHNT and YENEEA. The CDR3 loop is CASSADRDEQYF. CDR3 DNA sequence: TGTGCCAGCAGCGCTGACAGGGACGAGCAGTACTTC.

This chain connects TRBV13 to TRBJ2-7; TRBD2 matches 13 bases. V trimming: 3 bases; J trimming: 0 bases; junction bases outside the gene matches: 2. CDR3 length: 16 residues. CDR1 and CDR2 from the germline V gene are PRHDT and FYEKMQ (reference sequence). Written as DNA, the CDR3 is TGTGCCAGCAGCTTTGGGACTAGCGGGATCTCCTACGAGCAGTACTTC. Protein sequence: CASSFGTSGISYEQYF.

V gene TRBV2 combines with J gene TRBJ1-5; 9 bases align to TRBD1. Germline V gives CDR1 SNHLY, CDR2 FYNNEI. This CDR3 is built from 18 residues. Trimming cost V 2 bases and J 3 bases; bases outside gene matches: 11. This chain's CDR3 is CASSERRAGTGNNQPQHF. The CDR3 DNA reads as TGTGCCAGCAGTGAAAGGAGGGCCGGGACAGGGAACAATCAGCCCCAGCATTTT.

The chain couples TRBV2 to TRBJ1-2, with TRBD1 matching over 7 bases. The CDR3 spans 15 residues. The V segment lost 0 bases and the J segment 3 bases; nucleotides outside the gene matches: 4. The germline V gene has CDR1 SNHLY and CDR2 FYNNEI. The CDR3 bases are TGTGCCAGCAGTGAAGCAGGGGGCGCGGACTATGGCTACACCTTC. Protein: CASSEAGGADYGYTF.

This sequence joins TRBV19 and TRBJ2-7; the match to TRBD1 covers 10 bases. J was trimmed by 5 bases and V by 5 bases; bases with no gene match: 9. The CDR3 is 15 residues long. Germline CDR1 is LNHDA and CDR2 is SQIVND (reference sequence). Written as DNA, the CDR3 is TGTGCCAGTAGTGTGTCCGGGACAGGGGTTAACGAGCAGTACTTC. This encodes CASSVSGTGVNEQYF.

The V and J genes are TRBV4-1 and TRBJ1-4; 8 nucleotides agree with TRBD1. CDR1 is MGHRA and CDR2 is YSYEKL in the germline V gene. V lost 3 bases, J lost 0 bases, and 6 bases stayed unmatched. The CDR3 contains 17 residues. This CDR3 is CASSQRTGLATNEKLFF. The CDR3, as DNA: TGCGCCAGCAGCCAGAGGACAGGGCTTGCAACTAATGAAAAACTGTTTTTT.

V is TRBV29-1 and J is TRBJ1-2; D possibly corresponds to TRBD1 (6 bases). CDR1 is SQVTM, CDR2 ANQGSEA, per germline. The CDR3 spans 14 residues. V lost 1 base and J lost 5, with 14 bases in between. CDR3 in amino acids: CSVEVQDSRYGYTF. The DNA for the CDR3 is TGCAGCGTTGAAGTCCAGGACAGCCGGTATGGCTACACCTTC. Supplemented by reference TRBV29-1 and TRBJ1-2, the full variable domain reads SAVISQKPSRDICQRGTSLTIQCQVDSQVTMMFWYRQQPGQSLTLIATANQGSEATYESGFVIDKFPISRPNLTFSTLTVSNMSPEDSSIYLCSVEVQDSRYGYTFGSGTRLTVV.

This sequence joins TRBV7-3 and TRBJ2-3; perhaps TRBD2 as D (5 bases). Trimming removed 4 bases from V and 0 bases from J, with 11 bases in between. Germline V lookup: CDR1 SGHTA, CDR2 FQGTGA. The CDR3 sequence is 15 residues long. CDR3 loop: CASSSGAASTDTQYF. As DNA, the CDR3 is TGTGCCAGCAGCTCTGGAGCGGCTAGCACAGATACGCAGTATTTT.

J is TRBJ2-1 and V is TRBV2, with 11 positions matching TRBD2. Germline V gives CDR1 SNHLY, CDR2 FYNNEI. Trimming removed 11 bases from V and 7 bases from J; junction bases left unmatched: 10. The CDR3 extends over 14 amino acids. The CDR3 sequence: CAGQGTSGSNEQFF. The CDR3 DNA is TGTGCCGGTCAGGGGACTAGCGGAAGTAATGAGCAGTTCTTC.

V usage is TRBV7-9 and J usage is TRBJ1-4; 9 nucleotides line up with TRBD1. This CDR3 has 14 amino acids. J was trimmed by 8 bases and V by 5 bases; bases with no gene match: 6. Looked up from germline, CDR1 is SEHNR and CDR2 is FQNEAQ (reference sequence). This CDR3 is CASSRGTGLEKLFF. The CDR3 coding sequence is TGTGCCAGCAGCCGCGGGACAGGGCTAGAAAAACTGTTTTTT. Drawing the rest from reference TRBV7-9 and TRBJ1-4, the complete variable domain is DTGVSQNPRHKITKRGQNVTFRCDPISEHNRLYWYRQTLGQGPEFLTYFQNEAQLEKSRLLSDRFSAERPKGSFSTLEIQRTEQGDSAMYLCASSRGTGLEKLFFGSGTQLSVL.

The J gene is TRBJ2-3, the V gene TRBV18; 9 bases align to TRBD2. CDR1 and CDR2 from the germline V gene are KGHSH and LQKENI. This CDR3 contains 15 residues. V trimming: 3 bases; J trimming: 2 bases; junction bases outside the gene matches: 3. CDR3 in DNA: TGTGCCAGCTCACCTGTAGCGGGGGTCACAGATACGCAGTATTTT. Translating it yields CASSPVAGVTDTQYF.